Following are 22 T cell receptor beta chains from one sample sequenced in a study of control samples from healthy donors and cancer patients. Assay: immunoSEQ multiplex PCR; the TCRdb copy retains only in-frame clones and omits some. Among just under 75,000 clones listed, more than 85% were seen once. Source material: blood. The receptors stem from a woman between 45 and 60 years old in good health.

This chain uses TRBV6-1 with TRBJ2-4; D gene unclear. Between the trimmed V and J ends, which lost 4 bases and 1 base, there was a span of 17 bases. The CDR3 extends over 17 amino acids. Germline CDR1 is MNHNS and CDR2 is SASEGT. As DNA, the CDR3 is TGTGCCAGCAGTGTTTTCCGATTTGCACAGGCCAAAAACATTCAGTACTTC. The encoded protein is CASSVFRFAQAKNIQYF.

This chain joins TRBV5-6 and TRBJ2-3, with D uncertain. Per the germline V gene, CDR1 is SGHDT and CDR2 is YYEEEE. V dropped 0 bases and J dropped 0 bases, with 11 bases sitting between them. This CDR3 contains 16 residues. The CDR3 DNA follows: TGTGCCAGCAGCTTGGTCCGGGTGACTAGCACAGATACGCAGTATTTT. Translated, it gives CASSLVRVTSTDTQYF.

This clone showed up just once. The V and J genes are TRBV2 and TRBJ2-7; 12 bases map to TRBD2. CDR1 and CDR2 from the germline V gene are SNHLY and FYNNEI. The trim removed 6 bases at V and 6 bases at J, leaving 6 bases unmatched. The CDR3 is 14 amino acids. CDR3 sequence (DNA): TGTGCCAGCAGCGGACTAGCGGGATTGGTCGAGCAGTACTTC. Protein product: CASSGLAGLVEQYF.

The CDR3 bases are TGTGCCAGTAGTATTTCAGGGGGAGAGACCCAGTACTTC. Its protein product is CASSISGGETQYF. V is TRBV19 and J is TRBJ2-5; TRBD1 agrees at 7 bases. J gave up 4 bases and V 3 bases, and 2 bases lay outside the gene matches. CDR1 is LNHDA and CDR2 is SQIVND in the germline V gene (reference sequence). The CDR3 consists of 13 residues.

CDR3 sequence reads: CASASGYSNQPQHF. CDR3 bases: TGTGCCTCAGCCAGTGGGTATAGCAATCAGCCCCAGCATTTT. This sequence joins TRBV24-1 and TRBJ1-5; D is unresolved. Germline CDR1 reads KGHDR; CDR2 reads SFDVKD. Trimming took off 12 bases at V and 0 bases at J, with 14 bases between the two ends. The CDR3 totals 14 residues.

This chain connects TRBV19 to TRBJ2-7, with D possibly matching TRBD1 (6 bases). The germline V gene has CDR1 LNHDA and CDR2 SQIVND (reference sequence). Trimming took 0 bases from V and 4 from J, leaving 13 bases between them. The CDR3 is made up of 15 amino acids. CDR3 loop: CASSIETGGVYEQYF. The CDR3 DNA sequence: TGTGCCAGTAGTATAGAGACAGGTGGAGTTTACGAGCAGTACTTC.

J is TRBJ2-1 and V is TRBV5-1, with 11 bases matching TRBD2. The V gene's germline CDR1 is SGHRS and CDR2 YFSETQ. The trim removed 5 bases at V and 3 bases at J, leaving 4 bases unmatched. This CDR3 contains 15 residues. The CDR3 DNA is TGCGCCAGCAGTTCCGGGACTAGCGGCTACAATGAGCAGTTCTTC. It encodes CASSSGTSGYNEQFF.

V and J are TRBV24-1 and TRBJ2-3, with 16 bases aligning to TRBD2. The CDR3 has 16 residues. Germline lookup yields CDR1 KGHDR and CDR2 SFDVKD. Unmatched junction bases numbered 2, after V lost 4 bases and J lost 5 bases. This chain's CDR3 is CATSEGTSGRVDTQYF. CDR3 sequence (DNA): TGTGCCACCAGTGAAGGGACTAGCGGGAGGGTAGATACGCAGTATTTT.

The chain combines TRBV29-1 with TRBJ2-5, with 10 bases fitting TRBD2. The V and J ends lost 6 bases and 6 bases, in that order; junction bases with no gene match: 22. Looked up from germline, CDR1 is SQVTM and CDR2 is ANQGSEA. This CDR3 contains 18 residues. CDR3 loop: CSVPPGQGEAGGGKTQYF. CDR3 in DNA: TGCAGCGTACCGCCGGGACAAGGGGAAGCGGGAGGGGGGAAGACCCAGTACTTC.

About this clone: The junction differs from germline at one of its ends, possibly a read error. The V gene is TRBV6-1, the J gene TRBJ2-3; D assignment may be TRBD1 or TRBD2 (7 bases each). The CDR3 has 15 residues. Germline V CDR1 and CDR2: MNHNS, SASEGT. CDR3 amino acids: CASREGGGGPDTQYF. In DNA form, the CDR3 reads TGTGCCAGCCGTGAAGGGGGCGGGGGCCCAGATACGCAGTATTTT.

The genes are TRBV29-1 and TRBJ2-1, with TRBD2 matching over 11 bases. V shed 7 bases, J shed 5 bases, and the junction held 4 bases outside the gene matches. The V gene's germline CDR1 is SQVTM and CDR2 ANQGSEA. The CDR3 runs 13 residues. The chain's CDR3 is CSALAGGNNEQFF. The CDR3 coding sequence is TGCAGCGCCCTAGCGGGGGGAAACAATGAGCAGTTCTTC.

In DNA form, the CDR3 reads TGTGCCAGCAGCTTACAGGGTTCGCGGGGTACTGAAGCTTTCTTT. Translating it yields CASSLQGSRGTEAFF. The chain links TRBV7-8 to TRBJ1-1; D might be TRBD1 (5 bases). V was shortened by 2 bases and J by 5 bases, with 15 bases between the two germline ends. CDR1 is SGHVS and CDR2 is FQNEAQ in the germline V gene. The CDR3 runs 15 residues.

The V and J genes are TRBV30 and TRBJ2-7; D remains unclear. The CDR3 is made up of 13 amino acids. Trimming removed 2 bases at V and 5 bases at J, with 13 bases between. Germline assignment: CDR1 GTSNPN and CDR2 SVGIG (reference sequence). CDR3 sequence reads: CAWSPGLRHEQYF. Written as DNA, the CDR3 is TGTGCCTGGAGTCCTGGTCTCAGGCACGAGCAGTACTTC.

V gene TRBV27 combines with J gene TRBJ1-6; 7 bases fit TRBD1. The length of the CDR3 is 14 residues. Germline CDR1 and CDR2: MNHEY and SMNVEV (reference sequence). Germline trimming cut 6 bases from V and 6 bases from J; bases unmatched to any gene: 5. CDR3 sequence (DNA): TGTGCCAGCAGGACGACAGGGTTTAATTCACCCCTCCACTTT. Protein: CASRTTGFNSPLHF.

V usage is TRBV10-3 and J usage is TRBJ2-2; TRBD1 is a possible D gene (6 bases). The germline V gene has CDR1 ENHRY and CDR2 SYGVKD. CDR3 length equals 15 residues. V gave up 6 bases and J gave up 5 bases, with 16 bases separating them. In nucleotides, the CDR3 is TGTGCCATCAGCCCGGACAGCAAAATAACCGGGGAGCTGTTTTTT. Protein product: CAISPDSKITGELFF.

In DNA form, the CDR3 reads TGTGCCAGCATCGCCACAGGGGATCGAGGCTACACCTTC. Translated, it gives CASIATGDRGYTF. The chain carries TRBV12-3 or TRBV12-4 and TRBJ1-2; TRBD1 aligns across 7 bases. V lost 7 bases, J lost 8 bases, and 10 bases stayed unmatched. The CDR3 runs 13 residues.

V usage is TRBV28 and J usage is TRBJ2-1, with 9 nucleotides matching TRBD2. Germline CDR1 MDHEN, CDR2 SYDVKM. The CDR3 runs to 14 residues. V gave up 3 bases and J gave up 10 bases; unmatched junction bases: 7. CDR3 DNA sequence: TGTGCCAGCAGTTTTCGGCGGGAGGGAGGGGAGCAGTTCTTC. Translating it yields CASSFRREGGEQFF.

DNA for the CDR3: TGTGCCAGCAGATTGACCTCGGGAGGGAAGCAGCCCCAGCATTTT. Amino acids: CASRLTSGGKQPQHF. The rearrangement links TRBV6-5 to TRBJ1-5; D unclear. Trimming pared 6 bases from V and 7 bases from J, leaving 19 bases between. CDR1 MNHEY and CDR2 SVGAGI come from the germline V gene. CDR3 length equals 15 residues.

The J gene is TRBJ2-7, the V gene TRBV20-1; TRBD2 agrees at 7 bases. Germline V CDR1 and CDR2: DFQATT, SNEGSKA (reference sequence). This CDR3 region has 13 residues. Trimming removed 3 bases from V and 2 bases from J; junction bases left unmatched: 4. CDR3 in DNA: TGCAGTGCTAGTAGCGGGTTCACCTACGAGCAGTACTTC. Its translation: CSASSGFTYEQYF.

This clone came up once. The rearrangement joins TRBV30 to TRBJ2-7, with 8 bases identical to TRBD2. The germline CDR1 and CDR2 sequences are GTSNPN and SVGIG (reference sequence). V lost 0 bases, J lost 7 bases, and 11 bases stayed unmatched. CDR3 length: 15 residues. The DNA of the CDR3 is TGTGCCTGGAGTGTACTGCTAGCGGGCCCGGGGGAGCAGTACTTC. Encoded protein: CAWSVLLAGPGEQYF.

For the CDR3, the DNA is TGTGCCAGCAGGGACAGCTCCTACGAGCAGTACTTC. Amino acid sequence: CASRDSSYEQYF. V gene TRBV2 combines with J gene TRBJ2-7; D may be TRBD1 (6 bases). The germline V gene encodes CDR1 SNHLY and CDR2 FYNNEI. Between the trimmed V and J ends, which lost 6 bases and 0 bases, there was a span of 6 bases. CDR3 length equals 12 residues.

The chain employs TRBV24-1 and TRBJ1-2, with 7 bases fitting TRBD1. CDR1 and CDR2 from the germline V gene are KGHDR and SFDVKD. V gave up 4 bases and J gave up 8 bases; unmatched junction bases: 9. There are 14 residues in the CDR3. The CDR3 sequence is CATSDPSGGRGYTF. For the CDR3, the DNA is TGTGCCACCAGTGACCCCTCAGGGGGGCGGGGCTACACCTTC.